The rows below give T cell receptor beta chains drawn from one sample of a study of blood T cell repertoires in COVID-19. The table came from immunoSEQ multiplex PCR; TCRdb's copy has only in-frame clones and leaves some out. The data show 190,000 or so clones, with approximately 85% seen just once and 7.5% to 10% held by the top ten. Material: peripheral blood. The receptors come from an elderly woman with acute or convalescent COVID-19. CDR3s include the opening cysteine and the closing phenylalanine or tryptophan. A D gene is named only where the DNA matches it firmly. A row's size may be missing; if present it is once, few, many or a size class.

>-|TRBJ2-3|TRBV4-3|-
CASSQGEGDNIDTQYF
TGCGCCAGCAGCCAAGGTGAAGGGGACAACATAGATACGCAGTATTTT
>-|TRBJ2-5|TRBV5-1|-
CASSQRARGETQYF
TGCGCCAGCAGCCAAAGGGCACGAGGGGAGACCCAGTACTTC
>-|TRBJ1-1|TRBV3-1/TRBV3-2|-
CASSQGGAWNTEAFF
TGTGCCAGCAGCCAAGGGGGCGCATGGAACACTGAAGCTTTCTTT
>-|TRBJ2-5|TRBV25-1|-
CASSELGRKGETQYF
TGTGCCAGCAGTGAATTGGGGAGAAAGGGCGAGACCCAGTACTTC
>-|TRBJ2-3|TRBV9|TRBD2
CASSVRLAGVKDTQYF
TGTGCCAGCAGCGTTCGACTAGCGGGAGTAAAAGATACGCAGTATTTT
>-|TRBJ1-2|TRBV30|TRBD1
CAWRQGTLGYTF
TGTGCCTGGAGACAGGGGACCCTTGGCTACACCTTC
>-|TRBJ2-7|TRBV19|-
CASSIARSVGGGYEQYF
TGTGCCAGTAGTATCGCCCGATCTGTGGGAGGGGGCTACGAGCAGTACTTC
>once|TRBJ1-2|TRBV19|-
CASKRAGRINYGYTF
TGTGCCAGTAAACGGGCAGGGAGGATTAACTATGGCTACACCTTC
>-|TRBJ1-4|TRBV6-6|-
CASSYRGGEKLFF
TGTGCCAGCAGTTACAGGGGAGGTGAAAAACTGTTTTTT
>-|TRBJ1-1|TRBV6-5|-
CASSYSQGMDEAFF
TGTGCCAGCAGTTACTCGCAGGGAATGGATGAAGCTTTCTTT
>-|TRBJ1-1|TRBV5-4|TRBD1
CASSYGTGRPTEAFF
TGTGCCAGCAGCTACGGGACAGGGAGGCCCACTGAAGCTTTCTTT
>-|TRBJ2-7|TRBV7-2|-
CASSQVASLYEQYF
TGTGCCAGCAGCCAGGTAGCGAGCCTCTACGAGCAGTACTTC
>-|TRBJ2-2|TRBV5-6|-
CASSLSWQAGELFF
TGTGCCAGCAGCTTGTCTTGGCAGGCCGGGGAGCTGTTTTTT
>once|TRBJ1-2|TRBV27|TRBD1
CASSRQGVFNNYGYTF
TGTGCCAGCAGTAGACAGGGGGTTTTTAATAACTATGGCTACACCTTC
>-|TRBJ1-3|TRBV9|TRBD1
CASSVTGVTGNTIYF
TGTGCCAGCAGCGTCACAGGGGTGACTGGAAACACCATATATTTT
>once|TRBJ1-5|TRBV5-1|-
CASSLRGGSNQPQHF
TGCGCCAGCAGCTTGAGAGGGGGTAGCAATCAGCCCCAGCATTTT
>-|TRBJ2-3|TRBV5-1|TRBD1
CASSTRTGSTDTQYF
TGCGCCAGCAGTACGAGGACAGGTAGCACAGATACGCAGTATTTT